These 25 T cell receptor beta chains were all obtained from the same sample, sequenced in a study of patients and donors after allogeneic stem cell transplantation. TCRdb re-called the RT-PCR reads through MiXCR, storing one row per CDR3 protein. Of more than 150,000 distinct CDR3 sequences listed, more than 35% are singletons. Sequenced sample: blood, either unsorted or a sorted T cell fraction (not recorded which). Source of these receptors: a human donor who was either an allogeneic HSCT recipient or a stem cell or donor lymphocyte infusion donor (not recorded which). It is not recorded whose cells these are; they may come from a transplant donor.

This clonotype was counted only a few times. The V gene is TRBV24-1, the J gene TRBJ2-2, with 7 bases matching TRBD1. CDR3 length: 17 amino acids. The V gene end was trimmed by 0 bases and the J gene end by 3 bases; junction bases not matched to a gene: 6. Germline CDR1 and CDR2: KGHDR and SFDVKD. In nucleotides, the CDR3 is TGTGCCACCAGTGATTTGCCGGGACAGCAAGACACCGGGGAGCTGTTTTTT. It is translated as CATSDLPGQQDTGELFF.

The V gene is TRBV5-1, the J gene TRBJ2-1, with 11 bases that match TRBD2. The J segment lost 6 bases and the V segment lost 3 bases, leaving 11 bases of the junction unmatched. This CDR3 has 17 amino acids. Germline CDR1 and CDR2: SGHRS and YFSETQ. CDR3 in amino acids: CASSYYPGLADLNEQFF. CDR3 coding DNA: TGCGCCAGCAGCTATTATCCGGGACTAGCGGATCTCAATGAGCAGTTCTTC.

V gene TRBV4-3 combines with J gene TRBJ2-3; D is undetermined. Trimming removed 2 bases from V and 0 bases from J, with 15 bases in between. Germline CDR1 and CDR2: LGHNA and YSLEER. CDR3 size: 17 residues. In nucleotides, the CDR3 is TGCGCCAGCAGCCAACCTATCGGACGGACCAGCACAGATACGCAGTATTTT. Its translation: CASSQPIGRTSTDTQYF.

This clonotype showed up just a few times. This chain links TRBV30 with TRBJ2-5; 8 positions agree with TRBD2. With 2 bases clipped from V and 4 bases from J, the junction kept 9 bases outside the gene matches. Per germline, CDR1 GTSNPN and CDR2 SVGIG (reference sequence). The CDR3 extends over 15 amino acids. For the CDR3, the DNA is TGTGCCTGGAGTTACACAAGCGGGAGAGCAGAGACCCAGTACTTC. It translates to CAWSYTSGRAETQYF.

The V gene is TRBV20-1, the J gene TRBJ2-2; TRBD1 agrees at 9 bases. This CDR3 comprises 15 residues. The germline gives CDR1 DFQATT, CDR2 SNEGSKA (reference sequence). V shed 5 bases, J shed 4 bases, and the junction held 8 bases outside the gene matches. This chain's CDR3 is CSARRGQGLTGELFF. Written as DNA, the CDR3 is TGCAGTGCTCGGCGTGGACAGGGGCTCACCGGGGAGCTGTTTTTT.

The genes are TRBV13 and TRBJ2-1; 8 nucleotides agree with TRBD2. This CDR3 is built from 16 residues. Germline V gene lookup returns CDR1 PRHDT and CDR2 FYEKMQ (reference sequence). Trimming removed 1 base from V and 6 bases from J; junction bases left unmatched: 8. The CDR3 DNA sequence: TGTGCCAGCAGCTTAGAGACTAGCGTGCGGGGCAATGAGCAGTTCTTC. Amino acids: CASSLETSVRGNEQFF.

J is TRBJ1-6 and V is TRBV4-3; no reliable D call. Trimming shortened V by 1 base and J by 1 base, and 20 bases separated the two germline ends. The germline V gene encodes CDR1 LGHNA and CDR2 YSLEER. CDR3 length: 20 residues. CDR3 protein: CASSQARTLAGGSYNSPLHF. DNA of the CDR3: TGCGCCAGCAGCCAAGCCCGGACCTTGGCAGGAGGATCCTATAATTCACCCCTCCACTTT.

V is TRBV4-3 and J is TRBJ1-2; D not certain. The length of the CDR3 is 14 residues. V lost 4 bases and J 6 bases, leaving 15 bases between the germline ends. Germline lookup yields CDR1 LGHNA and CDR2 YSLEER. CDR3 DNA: TGCGCCAGCAGCCCTCGTTACCAAGACGATGGCTACACCTTC. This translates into CASSPRYQDDGYTF.

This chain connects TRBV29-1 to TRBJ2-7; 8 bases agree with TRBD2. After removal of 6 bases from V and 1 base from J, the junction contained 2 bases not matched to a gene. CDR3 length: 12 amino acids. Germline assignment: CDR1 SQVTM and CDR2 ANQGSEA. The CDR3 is CSVRLASYEQYF. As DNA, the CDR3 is TGCAGCGTCCGACTAGCGTCCTACGAGCAGTACTTC.

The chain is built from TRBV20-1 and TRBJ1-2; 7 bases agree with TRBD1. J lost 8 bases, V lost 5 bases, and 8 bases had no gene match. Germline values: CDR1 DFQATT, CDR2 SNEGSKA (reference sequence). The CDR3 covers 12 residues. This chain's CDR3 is CSADRVEWGYTF. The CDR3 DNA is TGCAGTGCTGACAGGGTAGAGTGGGGCTACACCTTC.

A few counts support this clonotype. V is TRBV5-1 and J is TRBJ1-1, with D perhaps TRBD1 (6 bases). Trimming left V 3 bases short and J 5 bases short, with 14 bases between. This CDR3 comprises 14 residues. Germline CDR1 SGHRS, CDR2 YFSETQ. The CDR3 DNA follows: TGCGCCAGCAGCTCTGGACAGATGGGAACTGAAGCTTTCTTT. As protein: CASSSGQMGTEAFF.

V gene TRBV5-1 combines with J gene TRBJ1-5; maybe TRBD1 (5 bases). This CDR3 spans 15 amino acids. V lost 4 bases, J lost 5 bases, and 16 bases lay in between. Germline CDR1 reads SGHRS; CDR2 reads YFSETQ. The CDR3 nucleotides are TGCGCCAGCAGCGCGGGCGGGACTGAGTATCAGCCCCAGCATTTT. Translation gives CASSAGGTEYQPQHF.

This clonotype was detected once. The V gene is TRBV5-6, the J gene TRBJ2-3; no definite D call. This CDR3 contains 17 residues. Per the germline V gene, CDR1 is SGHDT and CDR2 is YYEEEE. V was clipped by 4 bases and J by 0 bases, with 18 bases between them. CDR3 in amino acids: CASSPTLGARSTDTQYF. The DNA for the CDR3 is TGTGCCAGCAGCCCCACCCTTGGCGCGCGCAGCACAGATACGCAGTATTTT.

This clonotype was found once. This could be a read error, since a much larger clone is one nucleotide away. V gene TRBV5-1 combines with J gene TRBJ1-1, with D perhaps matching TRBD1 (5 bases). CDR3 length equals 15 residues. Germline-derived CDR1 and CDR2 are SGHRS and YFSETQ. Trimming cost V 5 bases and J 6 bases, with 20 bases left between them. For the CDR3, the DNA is TGCGCCAGCAGTTTATCTCCAGGGAAAGGGGCTGAAGCTTTCTTT. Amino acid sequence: CASSLSPGKGAEAFF. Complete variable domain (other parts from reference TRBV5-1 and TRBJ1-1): KAGVTQTPRYLIKTRGQQVTLSCSPISGHRSVSWYQQTPGQGLQFLFEYFSETQRNKGNFPGRFSGRQFSNSRSEMNVSTLELGDSALYLCASSLSPGKGAEAFFGQGTRLTVV.

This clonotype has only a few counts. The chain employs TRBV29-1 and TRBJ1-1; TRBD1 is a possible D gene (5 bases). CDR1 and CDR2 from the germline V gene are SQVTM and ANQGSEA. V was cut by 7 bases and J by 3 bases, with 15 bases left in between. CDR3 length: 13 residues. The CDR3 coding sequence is TGCAGCGCACCACCGGGACGGGACACTGAAGCTTTCTTT. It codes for CSAPPGRDTEAFF.

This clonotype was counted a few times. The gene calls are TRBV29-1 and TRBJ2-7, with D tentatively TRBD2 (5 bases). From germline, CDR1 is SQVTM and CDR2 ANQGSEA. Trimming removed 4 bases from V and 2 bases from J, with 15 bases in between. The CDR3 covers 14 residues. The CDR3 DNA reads TGCAGCGTTGTCCAAGCGGAGTCTACCTACGAGCAGTACTTC. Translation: CSVVQAESTYEQYF.

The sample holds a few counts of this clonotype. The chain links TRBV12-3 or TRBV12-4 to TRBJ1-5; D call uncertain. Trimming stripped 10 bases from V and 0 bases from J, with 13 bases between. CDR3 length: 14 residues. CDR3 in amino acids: CATSTLSSNQPQHF. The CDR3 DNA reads TGTGCCACTTCGACCCTTTCTAGCAATCAGCCCCAGCATTTT.

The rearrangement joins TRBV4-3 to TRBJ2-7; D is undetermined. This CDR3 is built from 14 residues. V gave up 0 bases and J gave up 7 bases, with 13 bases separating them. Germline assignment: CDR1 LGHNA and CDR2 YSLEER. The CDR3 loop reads CASSQEPGSREQYF. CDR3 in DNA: TGCGCCAGCAGCCAAGAGCCGGGTTCGCGTGAGCAGTACTTC.

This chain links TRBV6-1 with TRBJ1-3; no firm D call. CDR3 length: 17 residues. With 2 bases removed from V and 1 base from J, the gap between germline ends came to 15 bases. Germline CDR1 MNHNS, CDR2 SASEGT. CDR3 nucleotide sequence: TGTGCCAGCAGTGAACTTGGCTCAGGAAGATCTGGAAACACCATATATTTT. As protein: CASSELGSGRSGNTIYF.

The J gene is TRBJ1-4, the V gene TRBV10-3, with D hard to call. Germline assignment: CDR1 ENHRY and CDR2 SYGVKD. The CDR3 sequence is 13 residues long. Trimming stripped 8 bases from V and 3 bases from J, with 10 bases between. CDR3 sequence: CAICNGPNEKLFF. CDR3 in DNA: TGTGCCATCTGTAACGGACCTAATGAAAAACTGTTTTTT.

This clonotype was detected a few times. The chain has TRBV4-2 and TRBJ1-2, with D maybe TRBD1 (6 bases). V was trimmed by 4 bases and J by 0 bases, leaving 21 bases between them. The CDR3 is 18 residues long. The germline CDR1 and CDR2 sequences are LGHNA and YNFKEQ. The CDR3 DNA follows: TGTGCCAGCAGCCGAGGGGACATAAGGGACGGCCCTAACTATGGCTACACCTTC. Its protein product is CASSRGDIRDGPNYGYTF.

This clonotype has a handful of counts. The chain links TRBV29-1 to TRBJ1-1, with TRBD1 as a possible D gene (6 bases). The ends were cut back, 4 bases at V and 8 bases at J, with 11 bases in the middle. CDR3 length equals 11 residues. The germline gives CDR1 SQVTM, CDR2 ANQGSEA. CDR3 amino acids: CSVAQGREAFF. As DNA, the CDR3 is TGCAGCGTTGCCCAGGGGAGGGAAGCTTTCTTT.

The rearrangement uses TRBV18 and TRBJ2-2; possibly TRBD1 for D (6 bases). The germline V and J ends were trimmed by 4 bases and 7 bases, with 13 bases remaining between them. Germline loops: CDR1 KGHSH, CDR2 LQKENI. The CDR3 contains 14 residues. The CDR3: CASSRLGAGGELFF. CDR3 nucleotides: TGTGCCAGCTCACGATTGGGGGCTGGCGGGGAGCTGTTTTTT.

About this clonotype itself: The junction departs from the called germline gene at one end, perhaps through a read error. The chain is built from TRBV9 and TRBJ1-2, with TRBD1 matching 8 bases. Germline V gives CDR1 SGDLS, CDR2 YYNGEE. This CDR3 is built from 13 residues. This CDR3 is CASSPHSGGAEKF. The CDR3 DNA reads TGTGCCAGCAGCCCTCACTCAGGGGGCGCGGAGAAATTC.

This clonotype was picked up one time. CDR3 protein: CASSYWVGAGPGANVLTF. The CDR3 DNA reads TGTGCCAGCAGTTACTGGGTCGGGGCTGGCCCTGGGGCCAACGTCCTGACTTTC. The V gene is TRBV6-6, the J gene TRBJ2-6; D might be TRBD1 or TRBD2, each matching 5 bases. Germline V gene sequence: CDR1 MNHNY, CDR2 SVGAGI (reference sequence). V gave up 1 base and J gave up 2 bases, with 15 bases separating them. This CDR3 is 18 amino acids long.